Below are 18 T cell receptor beta chains sequenced from a single sample in a study of regulatory T cells in long-lasting Graves disease (dated by TCRdb to the early 2020s). Library prep was done by multiplex PCR. The listed sequencing device is Illumina HiSeq 4000. iRepertoire HTBI primers and Arm-PCR amplification of CDR3 regions were used to construct TCR beta libraries. TCRdb took the public reads, trimmed them with fastp at Q25, ran MiXCR for clone calling and kept in-frame beta chains. Rows are combined by CDR3 protein, so each entry shows the most common genes and DNA. Within this sample are 400,000 to 500,000 distinct CDR3 sequences, with around 15% of them counted one time only. Around 10% of the sample comes from the top ten. This specimen's time point label, per the study, means: newly diagnosed GD, antithyroid drugs for less than 3 months. For both TCR sequencing and RNA sequencing, RNA was extracted from PBMCs using TRIzol.

This sample was shared with a second study, whose subject was T cells in Graves' hyperthyroidism and ophthalmopathy.

Sample: peripheral blood mononuclear cells (PBMCs), taken at new diagnosis, from a patient treated with antithyroid drugs. The receptors originated from a woman in her twenties or thirties with Graves disease. Donor details come from another sample of the same person, matched by shared clones.

This clonotype was seen a handful of times. The rearrangement uses TRBV5-1 and TRBJ2-2; D is undetermined. Germline V CDR1 and CDR2: SGHRS, YFSETQ. CDR3 size: 14 residues. V lost 4 bases, J lost 1 base, and 8 bases lay in between. CDR3 region: CASSLQRNTGELFF. CDR3 DNA: TGCGCCAGCAGCCTACAGAGGAACACCGGGGAGCTGTTTTTT.

This clonotype has at least ten counts. The V call is TRBV28, the J call TRBJ2-7, with D perhaps matching TRBD2 (6 bases). CDR3 length equals 15 residues. Trimming removed 3 bases at V and 0 bases at J, with 12 bases between. CDR1 is MDHEN and CDR2 is SYDVKM in the germline V gene. The DNA of the CDR3 is TGTGCCAGCAGTTTGAGGCGGAGGGGCTCCTACGAGCAGTACTTC. Amino acid sequence: CASSLRRRGSYEQYF.

This clonotype was found many times. The rearrangement joins TRBV2 to TRBJ2-2, with a tentative D call TRBD2 (6 bases). This CDR3 has 14 residues. Germline CDR1 reads SNHLY; CDR2 reads FYNNEI. Trimming took 6 bases from V and 3 from J, leaving 11 bases between them. CDR3 protein: CASSAGTHTGELFF. CDR3 nucleotides: TGTGCCAGCAGCGCCGGGACTCACACCGGGGAGCTGTTTTTT.

This clonotype was detected many times. V gene TRBV3-1 combines with J gene TRBJ2-3; 8 bases line up with TRBD2. This CDR3 has 15 residues. V shed 7 bases, J shed 3 bases, and the junction held 9 bases outside the gene matches. Germline CDR1 is LGHDT and CDR2 is YNNKEL (reference sequence). CDR3 in amino acids: CASTISGDPTDTQYF. The CDR3 DNA follows: TGTGCCAGCACGATTAGCGGGGACCCGACAGATACGCAGTATTTT.

This clonotype was recorded a few times. The chain links TRBV7-9 to TRBJ1-1; D is uncertain. CDR1 SEHNR and CDR2 FQNEAQ come from the germline V gene (reference sequence). With 4 bases removed from V and 1 base from J, the gap between germline ends came to 13 bases. The CDR3 contains 15 residues. The CDR3 protein is CASSSEVERNTEAFF. The CDR3 DNA reads TGTGCCAGCAGCTCCGAGGTGGAGCGGAACACTGAAGCTTTCTTT.

V usage is TRBV4-3 and J usage is TRBJ2-3, with 11 bases that match TRBD2. Germline V lookup: CDR1 LGHNA, CDR2 YSLEER. The J segment lost 1 base and the V segment lost 2 bases, leaving 5 bases of the junction unmatched. The CDR3 runs to 17 residues. The CDR3 region is CASSQSLTSGGTDTQYF. The CDR3 coding sequence is TGCGCCAGCAGCCAATCCCTGACTAGCGGGGGCACAGATACGCAGTATTTT.

This chain uses TRBV7-8 with TRBJ1-4; 7 bases fit TRBD1. Germline trimming cut 5 bases from V and 2 bases from J; bases unmatched to any gene: 5. Germline V gene data show CDR1 as SGHVS and CDR2 as FQNEAQ. This CDR3 contains 15 residues. CDR3 sequence: CASSPPTGTNEKLFF. Written as DNA, the CDR3 is TGTGCCAGCAGCCCCCCGACAGGGACTAATGAAAAACTGTTTTTT. The whole variable domain, filled in from reference TRBV7-8 and TRBJ1-4, reads GAGVSQSPRYKVAKRGQDVALRCDPISGHVSLFWYQQALGQGPEFLTYFQNEAQLDKSGLPSDRFFAERPEGSVSTLKIQRTQQEDSAVYLCASSPPTGTNEKLFFGSGTQLSVL.

This chain connects TRBV29-1 to TRBJ2-5, with D possibly being TRBD1 or TRBD2 (5 bases each). Trimming pared 4 bases from V and 5 bases from J, leaving 14 bases between. In germline, CDR1 is SQVTM, CDR2 ANQGSEA. There are 13 residues in the CDR3. For the CDR3, the DNA is TGCAGCGTTGTACGAGGGGTGGGGGAGACCCAGTACTTC. Protein sequence: CSVVRGVGETQYF.

This clonotype was picked up many times. The chain links TRBV18 to TRBJ2-7; no clear D gene. Germline loops: CDR1 KGHSH, CDR2 LQKENI. There are 15 residues in the CDR3. Deletions cut 6 bases from V and 5 bases from J, with 20 bases between. CDR3 bases: TGTGCCAGCTCCCCCCCTATGGACCCATGGGACGAGCAGTACTTC. Protein product: CASSPPMDPWDEQYF.

This clonotype was observed many times. V gene TRBV3-1 combines with J gene TRBJ2-1; tentatively, D is TRBD1 or TRBD2 (6 bases each). Per the germline V gene, CDR1 is LGHDT and CDR2 is YNNKEL (reference sequence). V lost 10 bases, J lost 8 bases, and 15 bases lay in between. The CDR3 sequence is 12 residues long. CDR3 bases: TGTGCCACCGAGGGGGGAAGTGATGAGCAGTTCTTC. Translated, it gives CATEGGSDEQFF.

This clonotype was recorded a few times. The V gene is TRBV6-1, the J gene TRBJ2-2, with TRBD1 matching over 11 bases. V lost 8 bases and J lost 3; bases outside the gene matches: 11. The CDR3 consists of 17 residues. Germline loops: CDR1 MNHNS, CDR2 SASEGT. The CDR3 DNA reads TGTGCCAGCCGTACACCGAGGGACAGGGGGTACACCGGGGAGCTGTTTTTT. It codes for CASRTPRDRGYTGELFF.

A note on this clonotype: Here the CDR3 omits its conserved ending phenylalanine or tryptophan, so a read error is the likely source. The chain uses TRBV6-5 and TRBJ1-1; perhaps TRBD1 as D (5 bases). Looked up from germline, CDR1 is MNHEY and CDR2 is SVGAGI. Trimming left V 8 bases short and J 5 bases short, with 24 bases between. The CDR3 totals 16 residues. CDR3 sequence reads: CASGSASGTIGTEAFL. CDR3 in DNA: TGTGCCAGCGGTTCCGCCTCCGGGACGATTGGTACTGAAGCTTTCCTT.

J is TRBJ2-2 and V is TRBV20-1, with D perhaps matching TRBD2 (5 bases). V dropped 3 bases and J dropped 2 bases, with 16 bases sitting between them. This CDR3 is 16 amino acids long. From germline, CDR1 is DFQATT and CDR2 SNEGSKA (reference sequence). CDR3 amino acids: CSASHSEGRNTGELFF. In nucleotides, the CDR3 is TGCAGTGCTAGCCACAGCGAGGGTCGAAACACCGGGGAGCTGTTTTTT.

The table lists this clonotype with a few counts. V and J are TRBV6-1 and TRBJ2-1, with D uncertain. CDR3 length equals 11 residues. Germline V gene lookup returns CDR1 MNHNS and CDR2 SASEGT. V was cut by 3 bases and J by 13 bases, with 10 bases left in between. CDR3 in amino acids: CASSDWDLQFF. The CDR3 DNA sequence: TGTGCCAGCAGTGATTGGGATCTACAGTTCTTC.

This clonotype was seen a handful of times. This CDR3 is CASREGSNQPQHF. CDR3 DNA sequence: TGTGCCAGCAGGGAGGGGAGCAATCAGCCCCAGCATTTT. The V gene is TRBV2, the J gene TRBJ1-5, with D perhaps TRBD1 (5 bases). The CDR3 length is 13 residues. Germline V gives CDR1 SNHLY, CDR2 FYNNEI. Trimming removed 6 bases from V and 1 base from J, with 7 bases in between.

The CDR3 protein is CASSFGGGELSLEQFF. The CDR3, as DNA: TGTGCCAGCAGTTTTGGGGGCGGGGAATTGTCTCTTGAGCAGTTCTTC. This chain uses TRBV28 with TRBJ2-1; D is perhaps TRBD1 or TRBD2 (6 bases each). The V and J ends lost 3 bases and 9 bases respectively, with 21 bases between them. CDR1 MDHEN and CDR2 SYDVKM come from the germline V gene. CDR3 size: 16 residues.

This clonotype has a count of ten or more. The J gene is TRBJ2-7, the V gene TRBV28; tentatively, D is TRBD1 or TRBD2 (5 bases each). The CDR3 loop spans 15 amino acids. Germline values: CDR1 MDHEN, CDR2 SYDVKM. V was clipped by 6 bases and J by 4 bases, with 19 bases between them. The CDR3 is CASSETMGEGYEQYF. The CDR3, as DNA: TGTGCCAGCAGCGAAACAATGGGGGAAGGGTACGAGCAGTACTTC.

The CDR3, as DNA: TGTGCCAGCAGTCGCGAGACAGGCTATGGCTACACCTTC. Translation: CASSRETGYGYTF. The V call is TRBV6-1, the J call TRBJ1-2; D may be TRBD1 (6 bases). This CDR3 contains 13 residues. Germline V gene data show CDR1 as MNHNS and CDR2 as SASEGT. Trimming took 5 bases from V and 4 from J, leaving 11 bases between them.